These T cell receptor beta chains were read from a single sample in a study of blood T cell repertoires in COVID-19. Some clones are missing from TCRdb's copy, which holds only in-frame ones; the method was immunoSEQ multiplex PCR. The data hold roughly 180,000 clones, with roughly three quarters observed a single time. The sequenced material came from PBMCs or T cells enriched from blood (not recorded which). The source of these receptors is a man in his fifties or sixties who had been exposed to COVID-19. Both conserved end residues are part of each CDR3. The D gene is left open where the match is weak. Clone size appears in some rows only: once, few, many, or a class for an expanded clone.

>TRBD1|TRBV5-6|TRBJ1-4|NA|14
CASKRQGGNEKLFF
TGTGCCAGCAAGCGACAGGGGGGTAATGAAAAACTGTTTTTT
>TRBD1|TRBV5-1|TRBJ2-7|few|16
CASSSGLLGTAYEQYF
TGCGCCAGCAGCTCGGGGCTCCTTGGGACAGCCTACGAGCAGTACTTC
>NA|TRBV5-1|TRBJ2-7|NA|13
CASSSGGGDEQYF
TGCGCCAGCAGCTCGGGGGGCGGGGACGAGCAGTACTTC
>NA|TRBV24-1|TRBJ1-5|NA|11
CATGDSQPQHF
TGTGCCACCGGGGACTCCCAGCCCCAGCATTTT
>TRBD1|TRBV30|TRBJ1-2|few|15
CAWRRQGAYRDGYTF
TGTGCCTGGAGGAGACAGGGGGCATATAGGGATGGCTACACCTTC
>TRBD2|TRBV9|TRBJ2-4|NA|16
CASSPNLAGSVNIQYF
TGTGCCAGCAGCCCAAACTTAGCGGGATCCGTAAACATTCAGTACTTC
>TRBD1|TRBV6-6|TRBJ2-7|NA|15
CASSLLGTGAYEQYF
TGTGCCAGCAGCCTCCTTGGGACAGGGGCCTACGAGCAGTACTTC
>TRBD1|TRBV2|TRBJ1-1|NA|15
CARGNDRGTNTEAFF
TGTGCCAGGGGGAACGACAGGGGGACGAACACTGAAGCTTTCTTT
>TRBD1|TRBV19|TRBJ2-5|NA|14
CASSSTGGQETQYF
TGTGCCAGTAGTAGCACAGGGGGCCAAGAGACCCAGTACTTC
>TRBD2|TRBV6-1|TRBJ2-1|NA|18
CASSGLSGRGQSYNEQFF
TGTGCCAGCAGTGGTTTGAGCGGGAGAGGGCAATCCTACAATGAGCAGTTCTTC
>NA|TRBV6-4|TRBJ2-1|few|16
CASSDSIGAAYNEQFF
TGTGCCAGCAGTGACTCGATAGGGGCCGCCTACAATGAGCAGTTCTTC
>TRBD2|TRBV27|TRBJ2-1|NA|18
CASSLNGLAGGPHNEQFF
TGTGCCAGCAGTTTAAACGGCCTAGCGGGAGGACCACACAATGAGCAGTTCTTC
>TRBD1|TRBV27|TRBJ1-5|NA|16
CASSSTGGGSNQPQHF
TGTGCCAGCAGTTCAACAGGGGGCGGTAGCAATCAGCCCCAGCATTTT